This TCR beta chain was recovered during a study of blood T cells in healthy people across ages. Study in general: For every two T cells, template switching captured about one barcoded beta molecule. Study results and limitations: Both higher diversity and more naive CD4+ cells marked long-lived donors when set against aged donors.

A word on this clonotype: The antigen is not known.

With a J-beta primer mix and a sample-barcoded 5' primer, a second PCR ran roughly 6 to 11 cycles. Every cDNA molecule carried a tag from a template-switch adaptor bearing 12 random nucleotides. TCRdb redid the calling of the 5' RACE reads with MiXCR, one entry per CDR3 protein. This table holds 650,000 to 900,000 distinct CDR3 sequences, less than 80% found once. The sequenced material came from blood. The TCR comes from a man aged 30 to 39 in good health.

CDR3 nucleotide sequence: TGTGCCAGCAAACGGACAAGCAGCTACGAGCAGTACTTC. Translated: CASKRTSSYEQYF. The chain has TRBV5-6 and TRBJ2-7, with D tentatively TRBD1 (5 bases). Germline CDR1 is SGHDT and CDR2 is YYEEEE. CDR3 length: 13 amino acids. V lost 6 bases, J lost 3 bases, and 13 bases lay in between.